The subject of this entry is one TCR beta chain. The CDR3 loop spans 13 amino acids. Germline assignment: CDR1 SQVTM and CDR2 ANQGSEA. This table comes from immunoSEQ multiplex PCR, and its TCRdb copy is limited to in-frame clones, with some not included. This table holds 45,000 to 50,000 clones, about 94% found once. This sample is drawn from a study of T cell changes during pregnancy in multiple sclerosis. The sample consisted of CD8+ T cells from peripheral blood mononuclear cells, taken in the first trimester of pregnancy. The genes are TRBV29-1 and TRBJ2-5, with D possibly being TRBD1 (6 bases). The J call may be incorrect, as the DNA end agrees better with TRBJ2-7. The source is a female donor with multiple sclerosis, enrolled in a pregnancy study. The CDR3 loop is CSAANREPYEQYF. The CDR3 nucleotides are TGCAGCGCCGCCAACAGGGAACCCTACGAGCAGTACTTC.